The 12 T cell receptor beta chains presented below share a single source sample, sequenced in a study of regulatory T cells in long-lasting Graves disease (dated by TCRdb to the early 2020s). The time point label corresponds to: persistent/refractory GD, antithyroid drugs over 5 years with positive TRAb. For both TCR sequencing and RNA sequencing, RNA was extracted from PBMCs using TRIzol. The library was obtained by multiplex PCR. Reads for this sample came from an Illumina HiSeq 4000. To build TCR beta libraries, CDR3 regions were amplified by Arm-PCR using iRepertoire HTBI primers. The public reads were run again by TCRdb, first through fastp at Q25 and then through MiXCR, and only productive beta chains were kept. Identical CDR3 protein sequences are pooled into one entry, listed with their most common genes and DNA. The sample table lists approximately 500,000 distinct CDR3 sequences, around a fifth of them with a count of one. The top ten clones comprise approximately 6.4% of the sample.

Sequencing was performed on peripheral blood mononuclear cells (PBMCs), taken when the disease was refractory, from a patient treated with antithyroid drugs. The receptors were sampled from a female donor with Graves disease.

This clonotype was counted at least ten times. CDR3 bases: TGTGCCAGCAGTTTGGGCGGACGGTCGACAGAAAAACTGTTTTTT. Its protein is CASSLGGRSTEKLFF. This chain connects TRBV12-3 or TRBV12-4 to TRBJ1-4; unclear D gene. V was clipped by 3 bases and J by 8 bases, with 16 bases between them. This CDR3 comprises 15 residues.

In its sample, this clonotype was seen many times. The chain employs TRBV12-3 or TRBV12-4 and TRBJ1-1; a weak D match, TRBD1 (5 bases). Trimming cost V 3 bases and J 0 bases, with 17 bases left between them. The CDR3 runs 17 residues. CDR3 DNA: TGTGCCAGCAGTTTCCCGTCGGGGGTGCAGGTGAACACTGAAGCTTTCTTT. It is translated as CASSFPSGVQVNTEAFF.

The V call is TRBV15, the J call TRBJ2-2, with D unclear. Trimming left V 1 base short and J 5 bases short, with 5 bases between. Germline lookup yields CDR1 LNHNV and CDR2 YYDKDF (reference sequence). This CDR3 comprises 13 residues. The CDR3 spells CATSRAQTGELFF. The CDR3 DNA reads as TGTGCCACCAGCAGAGCTCAGACCGGGGAGCTGTTTTTT.

The CDR3 bases are TGTGCCAGCAGCTTAGCGGGAGACAGCAAAGCTTTCTTT. Translated: CASSLAGDSKAFF. V and J are TRBV7-9 and TRBJ1-1, with a possible D match to TRBD1 (5 bases). Germline assignment: CDR1 SEHNR and CDR2 FQNEAQ (reference sequence). V lost 0 bases to trimming and J lost 9 bases, with 11 bases between them. The CDR3 loop spans 13 amino acids.

At least ten counts were recorded for this clonotype. V usage is TRBV28 and J usage is TRBJ1-2, with 8 bases lining up with TRBD1. Trimming at V came to 4 bases and at J to 2 bases, leaving 3 bases not matched to a gene. Per the germline V gene, CDR1 is MDHEN and CDR2 is SYDVKM. This CDR3 is 14 amino acids long. CDR3 DNA sequence: TGTGCCAGCAGTTACCGACAGGGGAACTATGGCTACACCTTC. Its translation: CASSYRQGNYGYTF.

This clonotype appeared a few times. The chain combines TRBV19 with TRBJ1-1, with D unclear. Deletions cut 7 bases from V and 1 base from J, with 10 bases between. The CDR3 length is 13 residues. CDR1 and CDR2 (germline): LNHDA, SQIVND (reference sequence). CDR3 sequence (DNA): TGTGCCAGTACCTTGGGAGGGAACACTGAAGCTTTCTTT. The encoded protein is CASTLGGNTEAFF.

The chain combines TRBV19 with TRBJ1-5, with D tentatively TRBD1 (6 bases). V was shortened by 1 base and J by 0 bases, with 10 bases between the two germline ends. Germline CDR1 reads LNHDA; CDR2 reads SQIVND (reference sequence). The CDR3 consists of 16 residues. This CDR3 reads CASSIVGGGSNQPQHF. Written as DNA, the CDR3 is TGTGCCAGTAGTATAGTCGGAGGGGGTAGCAATCAGCCCCAGCATTTT.

This clonotype has at least ten counts. The rearrangement uses TRBV29-1 and TRBJ2-7; D perhaps matches TRBD1 (5 bases). CDR3 size: 13 residues. The germline CDR1 and CDR2 sequences are SQVTM and ANQGSEA. V dropped 2 bases and J dropped 5 bases, with 13 bases sitting between them. CDR3 bases: TGCAGCGTTGAATCGCAGGGAACCAACGAGCAGTACTTC. Protein: CSVESQGTNEQYF.

There are many counts of this clonotype. CDR3 in DNA: TGTGCCAGCAGCTCGGGACTAGCGGGAGTTGACGAGCAGTACTTC. Translation gives CASSSGLAGVDEQYF. V gene TRBV7-3 combines with J gene TRBJ2-7, with 14 bases lining up with TRBD2. The J segment lost 5 bases and the V segment lost 4 bases, leaving 4 bases of the junction unmatched. The CDR3 has 15 residues. Germline CDR1 is SGHTA and CDR2 is FQGTGA.

This clonotype was picked up many times. The chain combines TRBV29-1 with TRBJ2-7; weak D call: TRBD1 (6 bases). Deletions cut 6 bases from V and 3 bases from J, with 12 bases between. Germline V lookup: CDR1 SQVTM, CDR2 ANQGSEA. The CDR3 length is 12 residues. CDR3: CSVLQGDYEQYF. The CDR3, as DNA: TGCAGCGTCTTACAGGGAGACTACGAGCAGTACTTC.

This clonotype was found many times. The genes are TRBV28 and TRBJ1-5; TRBD1 matches at 7 bases. Per germline, CDR1 MDHEN and CDR2 SYDVKM. J lost 3 bases, V lost 6 bases, and 5 bases had no gene match. The CDR3 covers 14 residues. In DNA, the CDR3 is TGTGCCAGCAGCCAGGGACAGTTCAATCAGCCCCAGCATTTT. It is translated as CASSQGQFNQPQHF.

This clonotype was counted between two and nine times. The chain has TRBV28 and TRBJ2-3; 11 bases fit TRBD2. The CDR3 runs to 16 residues. The germline V gene encodes CDR1 MDHEN and CDR2 SYDVKM. J lost 0 bases, V lost 5 bases, and 4 bases had no gene match. CDR3 nucleotides: TGTGCCAGCAGTACAACTAGCGGGGGAAGCACAGATACGCAGTATTTT. It codes for CASSTTSGGSTDTQYF.